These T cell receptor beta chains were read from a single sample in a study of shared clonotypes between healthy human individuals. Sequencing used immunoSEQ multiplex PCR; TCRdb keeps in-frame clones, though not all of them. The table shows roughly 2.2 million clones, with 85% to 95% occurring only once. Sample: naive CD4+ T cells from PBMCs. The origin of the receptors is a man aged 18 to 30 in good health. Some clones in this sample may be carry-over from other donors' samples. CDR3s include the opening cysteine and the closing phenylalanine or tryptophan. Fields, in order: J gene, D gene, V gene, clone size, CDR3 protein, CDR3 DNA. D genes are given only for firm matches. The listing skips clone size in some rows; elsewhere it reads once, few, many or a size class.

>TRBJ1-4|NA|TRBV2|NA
CASSDPDEGEKLFF
TGTGCCAGCAGTGACCCGGACGAGGGAGAAAAACTGTTTTTT
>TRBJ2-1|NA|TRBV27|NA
CASSSRLAVWDEQFF
TGTGCCAGCAGTTCTCGTTTGGCGGTCTGGGATGAGCAGTTCTTC
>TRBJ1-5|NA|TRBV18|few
CASSLGSPYQPQHF
TGTGCCAGCTCCCTGGGGTCTCCCTATCAGCCCCAGCATTTT
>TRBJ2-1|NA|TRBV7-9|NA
CASSYRDTYNEQFF
TGTGCCAGCAGCTACCGGGACACCTACAATGAGCAGTTCTTC
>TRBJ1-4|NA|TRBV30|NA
CAWSSQGYNEKLFF
TGTGCCTGGAGTTCCCAAGGCTACAATGAAAAACTGTTTTTT
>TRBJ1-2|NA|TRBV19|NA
CASSPEFYGYTF
TGTGCCAGTAGTCCGGAGTTCTATGGCTACACCTTC
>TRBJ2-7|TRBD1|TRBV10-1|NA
CASSEWAGGTTKQYF
TGCGCCAGCAGTGAGTGGGCAGGGGGAACTACGAAGCAGTACTTC
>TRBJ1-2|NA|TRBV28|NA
CASIRGRGYGYTF
TGTGCCAGCATAAGGGGAAGGGGTTATGGCTACACCTTC
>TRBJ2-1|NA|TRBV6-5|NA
CASSYSSDSYNEQFF
TGTGCCAGCAGTTACTCGAGCGACTCCTACAATGAGCAGTTCTTC
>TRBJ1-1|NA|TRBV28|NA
CASSLIEMNTEAFF
TGTGCCAGCAGTTTGATAGAGATGAACACTGAAGCTTTCTTT
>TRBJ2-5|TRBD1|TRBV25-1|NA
CASRRGQAETQYF
TGTGCCAGCAGGAGGGGGCAGGCGGAGACCCAGTACTTC
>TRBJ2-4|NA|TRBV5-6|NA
CASSNRQLAKNIQYF
TGTGCCAGCAGCAACAGACAGCTAGCCAAAAACATTCAGTACTTC
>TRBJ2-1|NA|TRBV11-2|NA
CASLRGPHEDEQFF
TGTGCCAGCCTCCGGGGGCCCCACGAAGATGAGCAGTTCTTC
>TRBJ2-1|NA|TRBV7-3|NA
CASSFGPYNEQFF
TGTGCCAGCAGCTTTGGGCCCTACAATGAGCAGTTCTTC
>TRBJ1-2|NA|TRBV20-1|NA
CSAGYGYTF
TGCAGTGCGGGCTATGGCTACACCTTC
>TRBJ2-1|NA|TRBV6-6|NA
CASSPGDNEQFF
TGTGCCAGCAGCCCAGGGGACAATGAGCAGTTCTTC
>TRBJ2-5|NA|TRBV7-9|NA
CASSFRETQYF
TGTGCCAGCAGCTTCCGGGAGACCCAGTACTTC
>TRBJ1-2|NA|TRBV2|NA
CASSRDKFNYGYTF
TGTGCCAGCAGCCGGGACAAGTTTAACTATGGCTACACCTTC
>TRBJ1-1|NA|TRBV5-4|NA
CASSLATGVGEAFF
TGTGCCAGCAGCTTGGCCACCGGGGTCGGTGAAGCTTTCTTT
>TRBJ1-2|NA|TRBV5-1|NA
CASSPGAYGYTF
TGCGCCAGCAGCCCCGGCGCCTATGGCTACACCTTC
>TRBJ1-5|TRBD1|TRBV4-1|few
CASSTRVIGQGQQPQHF
TGCGCCAGCAGCACTCGCGTAATCGGTCAGGGACAGCAGCCCCAGCATTTT
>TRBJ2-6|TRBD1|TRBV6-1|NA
CASSVPGQGAPGANVLTF
TGTGCCAGCAGTGTCCCGGGACAGGGGGCGCCTGGGGCCAACGTCCTGACTTTC
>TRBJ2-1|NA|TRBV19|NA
CASSIGVSYSYNEQFF
TGTGCCAGTAGTATAGGAGTTAGTTACTCCTACAATGAGCAGTTCTTC
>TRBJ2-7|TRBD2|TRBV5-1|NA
CASAWTSGSYEQYF
TGCGCCAGCGCATGGACTAGCGGGAGTTACGAGCAGTACTTC
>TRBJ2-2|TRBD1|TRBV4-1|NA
CASSQPDRGLGELFF
TGCGCCAGCAGCCAGCCCGACAGGGGGCTCGGGGAGCTGTTTTTT
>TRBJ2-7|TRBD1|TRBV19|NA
CASSGTGGVYEQYF
TGTGCCAGTAGCGGGACAGGGGGTGTCTACGAGCAGTACTTC
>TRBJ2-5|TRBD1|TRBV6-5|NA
CASSYSRPGGETQYF
TGTGCCAGCAGTTACTCGAGACCAGGGGGAGAGACCCAGTACTTC
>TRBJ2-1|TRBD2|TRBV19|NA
CASSPLTSGRSYNEQFF
TGTGCCAGTAGTCCGCTGACTAGCGGGAGGTCTTACAATGAGCAGTTCTTC
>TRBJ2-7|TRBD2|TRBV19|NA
CASSIIGRGPEQYF
TGTGCCAGTAGTATTATCGGGAGGGGCCCCGAGCAGTACTTC
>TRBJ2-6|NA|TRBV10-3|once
CATRRQGTGANVLTF
TGTGCCACCAGGCGGCAGGGAACTGGGGCCAACGTCCTGACTTTC
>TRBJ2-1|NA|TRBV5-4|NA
CASSLGSSYNEQFF
TGTGCCAGCAGCTTGGGGAGTTCGTACAATGAGCAGTTCTTC